Below are 27 T cell receptor beta chains sequenced from a single sample in a study of T cell responses to AZD1222 COVID-19 vaccine. Clones were read by immunoSEQ multiplex PCR, and TCRdb kept only the in-frame ones, dropping some. In the table there are some 250,000 clones, about 94% of which are singletons. The sample was peripheral blood, taken 28 days after the second AZD1222 dose. The receptors were gathered from an adult who received the AZD1222 COVID-19 vaccine.

This sequence joins TRBV7-2 and TRBJ2-3; TRBD2 matches 8 bases. Trimming removed 4 bases from V and 3 bases from J; junction bases left unmatched: 6. The CDR3 has 15 amino acids. The germline V gene encodes CDR1 SGHTA and CDR2 FQGNSA. The CDR3 bases are TGTGCCAGCAGCTCGAGCGGGAGCGGAACAGATACGCAGTATTTT. Protein: CASSSSGSGTDTQYF.

This chain links TRBV24-1 with TRBJ2-1; TRBD2 is a possible D gene (7 bases). V dropped 4 bases and J dropped 8 bases, with 14 bases sitting between them. The CDR3 extends over 14 amino acids. From germline, CDR1 is KGHDR and CDR2 SFDVKD. The CDR3 nucleotides read TGTGCCACCAGTGAGGGGGGGCGAAGGGATGAGCAGTTCTTC. Translated, it gives CATSEGGRRDEQFF.

CDR3 sequence reads: CASKEGYIGEQYF. Here the CDR3 DNA reads TGTGCCAGCAAGGAGGGGTACATAGGCGAGCAGTACTTC. This rearrangement joins TRBV2 to TRBJ2-7, with TRBD2 as a possible D gene (6 bases). This CDR3 is built from 13 residues. The germline CDR1 and CDR2 sequences are SNHLY and FYNNEI. V was shortened by 7 bases and J by 6 bases, with 16 bases between the two germline ends.

This clone was counted only a few times. V and J are TRBV11-2 and TRBJ1-5; no clear D. From germline, CDR1 is SGHAT and CDR2 FQNNGV. This CDR3 region has 14 residues. V was pared by 3 bases and J by 2 bases, with 8 bases between. CDR3 nucleotide sequence: TGTGCCAGCAGCTTGACGGGCGGCAATCAGCCCCAGCATTTT. It codes for CASSLTGGNQPQHF.

This chain uses TRBV6-2 or TRBV6-3 with TRBJ2-1; unclear D gene. The V end lost 5 bases, the J end lost 1 base, and 9 bases lay between the germline ends. CDR3 length: 14 residues. Germline values: CDR1 MNHEY, CDR2 SVGEGT. Here the CDR3 DNA reads TGTGCCAGCAGTCACGGTGGTTCCTACAATGAGCAGTTCTTC. Its protein product is CASSHGGSYNEQFF.

The V gene is TRBV11-1, the J gene TRBJ1-2, with unresolved D. CDR1 and CDR2 (germline): SGHAT, FQDESV (reference sequence). V was shortened by 2 bases and J by 4 bases, with 8 bases between the two germline ends. The CDR3 spans 13 residues. The CDR3 DNA reads as TGTGCCAGCAGCTTAAGCGGTATCTATGGCTACACCTTC. Protein: CASSLSGIYGYTF.

The V gene is TRBV2, the J gene TRBJ2-2, with D uncertain. The length of the CDR3 is 13 residues. Trimming stripped 7 bases from V and 7 bases from J, with 13 bases between. CDR1 is SNHLY and CDR2 is FYNNEI in the germline V gene. The CDR3 bases are TGTGCCAGCATGGTAGGGTCGAACGGGGAGCTGTTTTTT. Its protein is CASMVGSNGELFF.

The chain joins TRBV5-4 to TRBJ2-7; D gene uncertain. Trimming removed 0 bases from V and 4 bases from J, with 8 bases in between. This CDR3 contains 13 residues. Germline assignment: CDR1 SGHNT and CDR2 YYREEE (reference sequence). The CDR3 reads CASSLDGLYEQYF. Written as DNA, the CDR3 is TGTGCCAGCAGCTTGGACGGCCTATACGAGCAGTACTTC.

The chain links TRBV23-1 to TRBJ1-6; D is unclear. TRBV23-1 is designated an ORF whose function remains uncertain. Trimming stripped 2 bases from V and 9 bases from J, with 14 bases between. The CDR3 runs 15 residues. Here the CDR3 reads CASSQRRTDCSPLHF. As DNA, the CDR3 is TGCGCCAGCAGTCAAAGGCGGACCGACTGTTCACCCCTCCACTTT.

The chain has TRBV6-5 and TRBJ2-3; maybe TRBD2 (6 bases). The CDR3 runs to 13 residues. V lost 6 bases to trimming and J lost 2 bases, with 9 bases between them. CDR1 and CDR2 from the germline V gene are MNHEY and SVGAGI. The CDR3 DNA is TGTGCCAGCAGATTGGACTACACAGATACGCAGTATTTT. This encodes CASRLDYTDTQYF.

The CDR3 loop is CATAARGGANVLTF. The CDR3 region has the DNA TGTGCCACCGCAGCCAGGGGTGGGGCCAACGTCCTGACTTTC. This chain links TRBV5-6 with TRBJ2-6; the D gene is possibly TRBD1 (6 bases). Germline CDR1 and CDR2: SGHDT and YYEEEE. The CDR3 runs to 14 residues. V lost 9 bases to trimming and J lost 3 bases, with 13 bases between them.

This clone was seen a single time. The chain links TRBV19 to TRBJ2-2, with D maybe TRBD2 (5 bases). Germline loops: CDR1 LNHDA, CDR2 SQIVND (reference sequence). Trimming removed 3 bases from V and 6 bases from J, with 17 bases in between. The CDR3 is 16 amino acids. Written as DNA, the CDR3 is TGTGCCAGTAGTATGCCCTTGATGGTCGGGGCCGGGGAGCTGTTTTTT. Translation: CASSMPLMVGAGELFF.

The V and J genes are TRBV9 and TRBJ2-5; 11 bases align to TRBD2. V gave up 0 bases and J gave up 0 bases; unmatched junction bases: 4. CDR3 length equals 17 residues. Germline-derived CDR1 and CDR2 are SGDLS and YYNGEE. CDR3: CASSVGTSGGYQETQYF. The CDR3 bases are TGTGCCAGCAGCGTAGGAACTAGCGGGGGATACCAAGAGACCCAGTACTTC. The variable domain in full, completed from reference TRBV9 and TRBJ2-5, reads DSGVTQTPKHLITATGQRVTLRCSPRSGDLSVYWYQQSLDQGLQFLIQYYNGEERAKGNILERFSAQQFPDLHSELNLSSLELGDSALYFCASSVGTSGGYQETQYFGPGTRLLVL.

The rearrangement uses TRBV7-9 and TRBJ1-3, with D uncertain. Germline V CDR1 and CDR2: SEHNR, FQNEAQ (reference sequence). V was pared by 0 bases and J by 7 bases, with 16 bases between. The CDR3 covers 16 residues. CDR3 sequence: CASSLAVRINSNTIYF. CDR3 sequence (DNA): TGTGCCAGCAGCTTAGCTGTCAGGATTAATTCCAACACCATATATTTT.

The gene calls are TRBV21-1 and TRBJ1-4; the D call in the table, TRBD1, was not verified against the DNA. TRBV21-1 is deemed a pseudogene. The CDR3 extends over 15 amino acids. In DNA form, the CDR3 reads TGTGCCAGCAGCGCCAGTGGGGCGGCTAATGAAAAACTGTTTTTT. Residues: CASSASGAANEKLFF.

V usage is TRBV7-8 and J usage is TRBJ2-7; D is ambiguous. V was cut by 5 bases and J by 2 bases, with 4 bases left in between. The CDR3 contains 11 residues. CDR1 and CDR2 from the germline V gene are SGHVS and FQNEAQ. The chain's CDR3 is CASSPTYEQYF. The CDR3 DNA reads TGTGCCAGCAGCCCTACCTACGAGCAGTACTTC.

This rearrangement joins TRBV5-1 to TRBJ2-3; 9 positions match TRBD1. CDR1 and CDR2 from the germline V gene are SGHRS and YFSETQ. V lost 7 bases, J lost 0 bases, and 6 bases stayed unmatched. The CDR3 is 15 amino acids. The CDR3 here is CASGWDRASTDTQYF. For the CDR3, the DNA is TGCGCCAGCGGCTGGGACAGGGCTAGCACAGATACGCAGTATTTT.

The V gene is TRBV18, the J gene TRBJ2-2, with TRBD2 as a possible D gene (6 bases). Germline CDR1 reads KGHSH; CDR2 reads LQKENI. V shed 2 bases and J shed 5 bases, with 12 bases lying between them. The CDR3 is 15 residues long. CDR3 DNA sequence: TGTGCCAGCTCACCAGGAACGGGAGAGACCGGGGAGCTGTTTTTT. Translation: CASSPGTGETGELFF.

This chain uses TRBV19 with TRBJ1-6; 11 bases are shared with TRBD1. V lost 5 bases to trimming and J lost 1 base; unmatched junction nucleotides: 4. CDR3 length: 17 amino acids. The V gene's germline CDR1 is LNHDA and CDR2 SQIVND (reference sequence). CDR3 coding DNA: TGTGCCAGTAGTTGGACAGGGGGCAGGTCCTATAATTCACCCCTCCACTTT. It yields the protein CASSWTGGRSYNSPLHF.

The chain employs TRBV5-4 and TRBJ1-2; 8 nucleotides match TRBD1. Per germline, CDR1 SGHNT and CDR2 YYREEE (reference sequence). The V and J ends lost 4 bases and 14 bases, in that order; junction bases with no gene match: 10. This CDR3 spans 12 amino acids. The CDR3, as DNA: TGTGCCAGCAGCCCCTACGGACAGGGTGGGACCTTC. Encoded protein: CASSPYGQGGTF. The variable domain in full, completed from reference TRBV5-4 and TRBJ1-2, reads ETGVTQSPTHLIKTRGQQVTLRCSSQSGHNTVSWYQQALGQGPQFIFQYYREEENGRGNFPPRFSGLQFPNYSSELNVNALELDDSALYLCASSPYGQGGTFGSGTRLTVV.

The chain links TRBV9 to TRBJ2-7; D ambiguous. Looked up from germline, CDR1 is SGDLS and CDR2 is YYNGEE. The CDR3 consists of 15 residues. With 3 bases removed from V and 0 bases from J, the gap between germline ends came to 13 bases. As DNA, the CDR3 is TGTGCCAGCAGCGAGCAGGAGCCCCACTCCTACGAGCAGTACTTC. This encodes CASSEQEPHSYEQYF.

V and J are TRBV14 and TRBJ2-2, with D perhaps TRBD1 or TRBD2 (5 bases each). V dropped 3 bases and J dropped 2 bases, with 16 bases sitting between them. The CDR3 runs to 17 residues. Germline V gene data show CDR1 as SGHDN and CDR2 as FVKESK. The CDR3 loop reads CASSQGVFGRNTGELFF. CDR3 nucleotides: TGTGCCAGCAGCCAGGGGGTTTTTGGGCGTAACACCGGGGAGCTGTTTTTT.

CDR3 sequence: CASSFRRLNTEAFF. The CDR3 region has the DNA TGTGCCAGCAGCTTCAGACGGTTAAACACTGAAGCTTTCTTT. The chain joins TRBV11-3 to TRBJ1-1; no clear D. The CDR3 covers 14 residues. Looked up from germline, CDR1 is SGHNT and CDR2 is YENEEA. The germline V and J ends were trimmed by 3 bases and 2 bases, with 10 bases remaining between them.

The V and J genes are TRBV5-1 and TRBJ2-5; the match to TRBD2 covers 9 bases. V lost 1 base and J lost 4; bases outside the gene matches: 8. Germline CDR1 and CDR2: SGHRS and YFSETQ. The CDR3 runs to 16 residues. The CDR3 sequence: CASSLRVGLAGETQYF. CDR3 DNA: TGCGCCAGCAGCTTGAGGGTGGGACTAGCAGGAGAGACCCAGTACTTC.

The chain is built from TRBV4-1 and TRBJ2-5, with D uncertain. The V and J ends lost 4 bases and 2 bases respectively, with 11 bases between them. The CDR3 runs 14 residues. From germline, CDR1 is MGHRA and CDR2 YSYEKL. Here the CDR3 reads CASSPRTRQETQYF. Written as DNA, the CDR3 is TGCGCCAGCAGCCCCCGGACGAGACAAGAGACCCAGTACTTC.

The chain joins TRBV20-1 to TRBJ2-1; D possibly uses TRBD1 or TRBD2 (6 bases each). Germline V lookup: CDR1 DFQATT, CDR2 SNEGSKA (reference sequence). CDR3 size: 10 residues. Trimming took 8 bases from V and 9 from J, leaving 11 bases between them. CDR3 bases: TGCAGTTCGGGGGCTAGTGAGCAGTTCTTC. It encodes CSSGASEQFF.

This clone has only one observation. V gene TRBV10-2 combines with J gene TRBJ1-5; D gene unclear. In germline, CDR1 is WSHSY, CDR2 SAAADI. This CDR3 region has 14 residues. Trimming shortened V by 3 bases and J by 0 bases, and 6 bases separated the two germline ends. The DNA of the CDR3 is TGCGCCAGCAGTGACTCACTTAGCAATCAGCCCCAGCATTTT. It translates to CASSDSLSNQPQHF.